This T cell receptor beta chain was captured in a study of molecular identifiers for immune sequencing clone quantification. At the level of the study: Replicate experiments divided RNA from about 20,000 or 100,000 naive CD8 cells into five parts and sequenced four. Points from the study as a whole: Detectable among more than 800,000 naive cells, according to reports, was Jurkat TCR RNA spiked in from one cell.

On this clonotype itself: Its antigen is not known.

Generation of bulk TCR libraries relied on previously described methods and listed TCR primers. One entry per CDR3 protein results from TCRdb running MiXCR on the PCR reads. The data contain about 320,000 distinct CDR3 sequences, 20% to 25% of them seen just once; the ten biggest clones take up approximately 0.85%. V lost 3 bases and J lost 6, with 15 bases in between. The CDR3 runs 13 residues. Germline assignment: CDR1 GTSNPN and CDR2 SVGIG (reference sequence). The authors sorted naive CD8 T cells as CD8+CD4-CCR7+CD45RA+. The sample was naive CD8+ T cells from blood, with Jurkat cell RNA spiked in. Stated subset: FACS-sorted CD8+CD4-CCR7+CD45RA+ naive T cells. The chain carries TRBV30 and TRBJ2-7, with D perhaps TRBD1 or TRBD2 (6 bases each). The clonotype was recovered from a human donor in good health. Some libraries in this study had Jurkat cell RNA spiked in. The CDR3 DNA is TGTGCCTGGAGCGGGCAACAGGGAGGCGAGCAGTACTTC. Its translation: CAWSGQQGGEQYF.